This T cell receptor (beta chain) was sequenced in a study of cytomegalovirus exposure and HLA in healthy donors. This clone was seen a single time. Its antigen remains unknown. Study-level findings and limits: Most of the CMV-associated TCR beta chains (in a later analysis) appeared to be HLA-restricted. In a later analysis, TCR beta V- and J-gene trimming was associated with a missense DCLRE1C variant.

This PCR relied on a set of 60 Vbeta primers and 13 Jbeta primers. As originally analysed: Later reanalysis found 80 million or so unique TCR beta chains, some 10 million of them shared. Clones were sequenced by immunoSEQ multiplex PCR, and TCRdb holds only the in-frame ones, with some missing. V and J calls and clone size are those listed in that table; D and trimming were worked out from the DNA. The data contain about 140,000 clones, 65% to 85% of them singletons. The germline CDR1 and CDR2 sequences are SGHVS and FQNEAQ. The CDR3 totals 15 residues. V dropped 4 bases and J dropped 3 bases, with 10 bases sitting between them.

The clonotype was recovered from a man younger than 30 in good health and CMV-seronegative. The chain uses TRBV7-8 and TRBJ1-6; TRBD1 is a possible D gene (5 bases). Sequences were obtained from PBMCs. The CDR3, as DNA: TGTGCCAGCAGCTCCCAGGGTAACTATAATTCACCCCTCCACTTT. This gives the protein CASSSQGNYNSPLHF. The whole variable domain, filled in from reference TRBV7-8 and TRBJ1-6, reads GAGVSQSPRYKVAKRGQDVALRCDPISGHVSLFWYQQALGQGPEFLTYFQNEAQLDKSGLPSDRFFAERPEGSVSTLKIQRTQQEDSAVYLCASSSQGNYNSPLHFGNGTRLTVT.